This T cell receptor beta chain was obtained from a study of T cell changes during pregnancy in multiple sclerosis. The table lists this clone with a count of one. Only in-frame clones appear in the TCRdb table, and some are missing; sequencing was by immunoSEQ multiplex PCR. This sample has more than 65,000 clones, with around nine tenths found just once. Germline V gene data show CDR1 as MNHNY and CDR2 as SVGAGI (reference sequence). The CDR3 is 15 amino acids. Trimming removed 7 bases from V and 4 bases from J, with 16 bases in between. The V and J genes are TRBV6-6 and TRBJ2-2; a weak D match, TRBD1 (6 bases). This TCR derives from a female donor with multiple sclerosis, enrolled in a pregnancy study. The material sequenced was CD4+ T cells from peripheral blood mononuclear cells, taken before pregnancy. Here the CDR3 reads CASTRGGSTTGELFF. The CDR3 coding sequence is TGTGCCAGCACCAGGGGCGGCAGTACCACCGGGGAGCTGTTTTTT.